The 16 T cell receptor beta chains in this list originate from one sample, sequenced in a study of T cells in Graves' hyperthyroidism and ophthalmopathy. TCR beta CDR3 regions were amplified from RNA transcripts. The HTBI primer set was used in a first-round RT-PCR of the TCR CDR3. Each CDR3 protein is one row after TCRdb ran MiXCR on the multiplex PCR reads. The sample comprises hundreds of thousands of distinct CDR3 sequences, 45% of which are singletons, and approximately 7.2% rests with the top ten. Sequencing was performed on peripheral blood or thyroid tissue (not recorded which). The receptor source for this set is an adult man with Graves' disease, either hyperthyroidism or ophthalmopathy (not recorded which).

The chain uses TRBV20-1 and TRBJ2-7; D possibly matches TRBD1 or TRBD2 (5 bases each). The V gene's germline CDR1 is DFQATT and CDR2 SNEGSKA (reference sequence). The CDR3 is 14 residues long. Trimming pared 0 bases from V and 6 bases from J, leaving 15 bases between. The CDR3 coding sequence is TGCAGTGCTAGAGATGTCACGGGAAGGGGCGAGCAGTACTTC. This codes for CSARDVTGRGEQYF.

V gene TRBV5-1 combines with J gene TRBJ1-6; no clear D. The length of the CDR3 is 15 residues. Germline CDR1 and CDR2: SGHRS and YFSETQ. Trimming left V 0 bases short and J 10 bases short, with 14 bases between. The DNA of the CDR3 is TGCGCCAGCAGCTTGGCCGAAGGGAACCGGTCACCCCTCCACTTT. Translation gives CASSLAEGNRSPLHF.

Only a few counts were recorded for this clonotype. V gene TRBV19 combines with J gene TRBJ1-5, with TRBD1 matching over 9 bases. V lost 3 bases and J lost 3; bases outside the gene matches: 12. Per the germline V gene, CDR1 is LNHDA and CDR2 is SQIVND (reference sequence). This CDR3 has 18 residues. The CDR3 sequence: CASSMTGGTGTHNQPQHF. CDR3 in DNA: TGTGCCAGTAGTATGACGGGTGGGACAGGGACCCACAATCAGCCCCAGCATTTT.

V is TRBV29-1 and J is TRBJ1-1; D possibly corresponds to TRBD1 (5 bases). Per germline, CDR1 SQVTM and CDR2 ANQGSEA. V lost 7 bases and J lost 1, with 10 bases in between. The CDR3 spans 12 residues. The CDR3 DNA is TGCAGCGACCCCGGGGGGAACACTGAAGCTTTCTTT. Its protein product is CSDPGGNTEAFF.

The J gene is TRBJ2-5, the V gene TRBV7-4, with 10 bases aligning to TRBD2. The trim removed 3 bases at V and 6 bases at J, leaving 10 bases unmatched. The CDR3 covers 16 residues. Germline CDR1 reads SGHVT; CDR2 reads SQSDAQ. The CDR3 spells CASSFALAGVHKTQYF. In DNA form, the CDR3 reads TGTGCCAGCAGCTTCGCTCTAGCGGGAGTCCATAAGACCCAGTACTTC.

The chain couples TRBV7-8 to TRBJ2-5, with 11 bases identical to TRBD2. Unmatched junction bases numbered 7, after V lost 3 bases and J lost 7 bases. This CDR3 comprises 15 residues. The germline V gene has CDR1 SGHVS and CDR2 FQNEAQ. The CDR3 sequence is CASSFSGGAGGTQYF. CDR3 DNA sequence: TGTGCCAGCAGCTTTAGCGGGGGGGCCGGGGGGACCCAGTACTTC.

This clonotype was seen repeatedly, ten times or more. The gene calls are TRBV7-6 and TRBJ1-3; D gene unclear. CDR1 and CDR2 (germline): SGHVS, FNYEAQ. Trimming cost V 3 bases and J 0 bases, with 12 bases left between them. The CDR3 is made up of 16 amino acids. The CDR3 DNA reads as TGTGCCAGCAGCTTTCCGCCAGCCGACTCTGGAAACACCATATATTTT. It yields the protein CASSFPPADSGNTIYF.

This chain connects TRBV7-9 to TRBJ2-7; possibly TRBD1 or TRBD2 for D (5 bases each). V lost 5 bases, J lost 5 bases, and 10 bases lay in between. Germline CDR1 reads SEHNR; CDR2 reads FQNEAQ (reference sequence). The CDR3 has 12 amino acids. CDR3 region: CASSQVGDEQYF. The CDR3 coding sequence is TGTGCCAGCAGCCAGGTGGGGGACGAGCAGTACTTC.

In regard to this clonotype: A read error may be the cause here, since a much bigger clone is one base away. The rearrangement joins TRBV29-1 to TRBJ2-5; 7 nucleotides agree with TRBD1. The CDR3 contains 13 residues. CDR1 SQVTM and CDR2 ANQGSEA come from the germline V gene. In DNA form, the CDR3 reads TGCAACCTTCTCGGGACAGAGCAAGAGACCCAGTACTTC. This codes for CNLLGTEQETQYF.

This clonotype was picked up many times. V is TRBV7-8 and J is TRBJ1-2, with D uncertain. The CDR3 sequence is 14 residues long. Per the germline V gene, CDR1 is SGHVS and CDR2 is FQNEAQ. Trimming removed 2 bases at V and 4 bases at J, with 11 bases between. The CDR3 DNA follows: TGTGCCAGCAGCTTATTAGCTCTAGGCTATGGCTACACCTTC. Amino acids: CASSLLALGYGYTF.

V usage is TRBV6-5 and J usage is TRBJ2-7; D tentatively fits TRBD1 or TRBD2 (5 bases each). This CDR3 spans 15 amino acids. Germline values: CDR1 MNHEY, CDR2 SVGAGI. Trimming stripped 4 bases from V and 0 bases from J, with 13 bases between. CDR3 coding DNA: TGTGCCAGCAGTTCGAGGGACGCCTACTCCTACGAGCAGTACTTC. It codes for CASSSRDAYSYEQYF.

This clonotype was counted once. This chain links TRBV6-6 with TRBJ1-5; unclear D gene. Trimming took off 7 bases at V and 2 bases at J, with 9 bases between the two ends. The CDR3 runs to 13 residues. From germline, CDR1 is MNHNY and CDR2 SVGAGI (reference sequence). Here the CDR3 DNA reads TGTGCCAGCACTCCGACGGGCAATCAGCCCCAGCATTTT. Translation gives CASTPTGNQPQHF.

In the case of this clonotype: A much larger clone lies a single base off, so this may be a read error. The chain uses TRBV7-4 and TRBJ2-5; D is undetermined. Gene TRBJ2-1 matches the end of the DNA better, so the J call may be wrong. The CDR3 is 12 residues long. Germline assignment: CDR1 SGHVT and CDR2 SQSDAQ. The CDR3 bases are TGTGCCAGCAGCTTAGCTCAAAAGACCCAGTTCTTC. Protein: CASSLAQKTQFF.

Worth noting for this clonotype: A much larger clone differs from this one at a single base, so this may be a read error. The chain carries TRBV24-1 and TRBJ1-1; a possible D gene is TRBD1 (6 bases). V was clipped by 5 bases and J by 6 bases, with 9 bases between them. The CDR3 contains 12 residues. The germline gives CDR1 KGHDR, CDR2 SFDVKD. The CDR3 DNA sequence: TGTGCCACCAGTGCGGGGACATCTGAAGCTTTCTTT. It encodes CATSAGTSEAFF.

The CDR3 is CARDGGRVYEQYF. As DNA, the CDR3 is TGTGCTAGAGACGGCGGGAGGGTTTACGAGCAGTACTTC. The chain carries TRBV11-2 and TRBJ2-7, with 9 nucleotides matching TRBD2. The germline CDR1 and CDR2 sequences are SGHAT and FQNNGV. This CDR3 region has 13 residues.

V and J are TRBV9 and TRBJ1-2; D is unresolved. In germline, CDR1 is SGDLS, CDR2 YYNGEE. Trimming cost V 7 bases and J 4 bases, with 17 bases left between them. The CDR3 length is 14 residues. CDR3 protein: CASSPPARGYGYTF. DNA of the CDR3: TGTGCCAGCTCACCACCGGCTCGGGGCTATGGCTACACCTTC.